This is a list of T cell receptor beta chains from one sample in a study of post-analysis software for immune sequencing data. TCRdb recomputed calls from the PCR reads with MiXCR, one row per CDR3 protein. The sample contains around 250,000 distinct CDR3 sequences, roughly a third of which appear only once. The sequenced material came from blood. All receptors derive from a girl aged 10 to 17 with multiple sclerosis. The conserved cysteine and the conserved F or W are not part of the CDR3 here. Fields, in order: J gene, V gene, CDR3 protein.

J gene: TRBJ1-4; V gene: TRBV27; CDR3 protein: ASSLGALNEKLF
J gene: TRBJ2-5; V gene: TRBV6-2/TRBV6-3; CDR3 protein: ASSPLDLEQETQY
J gene: TRBJ2-5; V gene: TRBV5-1; CDR3 protein: ASSFGTGGAETQY
J gene: TRBJ1-3; V gene: TRBV4-1; CDR3 protein: ASSQERGNSGNTIY
J gene: TRBJ2-1; V gene: TRBV19; CDR3 protein: ASRGDTTSGSRGEQF
J gene: TRBJ1-6; V gene: TRBV7-6; CDR3 protein: ASSFTTGDNSPLH
J gene: TRBJ1-1; V gene: TRBV7-9; CDR3 protein: ASSSLGQLGTEAF
J gene: TRBJ2-5; V gene: TRBV28; CDR3 protein: ASSANQGGETQY
J gene: TRBJ1-2; V gene: TRBV5-1; CDR3 protein: ASSPGRGRNYGYT
J gene: TRBJ2-3; V gene: TRBV6-1; CDR3 protein: ASSGAEEGDTQY
J gene: TRBJ2-3; V gene: TRBV6-4; CDR3 protein: ASSDSGVSDTQY
J gene: TRBJ2-1; V gene: TRBV20-1; CDR3 protein: SARRRRTSFEQF
J gene: NA; V gene: TRBV20-1; CDR3 protein: SAAAWRPKTETQY
J gene: TRBJ2-6; V gene: TRBV24-1; CDR3 protein: ATSEGTRAGANVLT
J gene: TRBJ2-6; V gene: TRBV29-1; CDR3 protein: SVWRPGANVLT
J gene: TRBJ2-5; V gene: TRBV12-3/TRBV12-4; CDR3 protein: ASSDRWVAGAQTQY
J gene: TRBJ2-5; V gene: TRBV10-3; CDR3 protein: AISEGLAETQY
J gene: TRBJ2-1; V gene: TRBV10-2; CDR3 protein: ASSESGDYEQF
J gene: TRBJ1-4; V gene: TRBV25-1; CDR3 protein: ASSVQDATNEKLF
J gene: TRBJ2-1; V gene: TRBV4-2; CDR3 protein: ASSQDFRGLLEQF
J gene: TRBJ2-1; V gene: TRBV12-3/TRBV12-4; CDR3 protein: ASDNSGRYNEQF
J gene: TRBJ1-1; V gene: TRBV3-1; CDR3 protein: ASSFLLGGTEAF
J gene: TRBJ2-2; V gene: TRBV7-9; CDR3 protein: ASSELAGDHTGELF
J gene: TRBJ1-2; V gene: TRBV7-9; CDR3 protein: ASSSGGRGANYGYT
J gene: TRBJ1-2; V gene: TRBV6-6; CDR3 protein: ASSYGLSSGYT
J gene: TRBJ2-5; V gene: TRBV3-1; CDR3 protein: ASSQRYQETQY
J gene: TRBJ2-1; V gene: TRBV5-1; CDR3 protein: ASRPQGLAVYEQF
J gene: TRBJ2-2; V gene: TRBV7-3; CDR3 protein: ASSLTDSGELF